The 17 T cell receptor beta chains given below trace back to one sample, sequenced in a study of T cells after somatic rescue of genetic block. Data came from immunoSEQ multiplex PCR; TCRdb stores just in-frame clones and leaves some out. The table shows 45,000 to 55,000 clones, with 95% to 96% occurring only once. Sequences were obtained from peripheral blood mononuclear cells (PBMCs). All receptors come from a child in the first two years of life.

The chain links TRBV10-3 to TRBJ1-5; no clear D. The CDR3 runs 13 residues. CDR1 ENHRY and CDR2 SYGVKD come from the germline V gene. The germline V and J ends were trimmed by 4 bases and 0 bases, with 4 bases remaining between them. The CDR3 DNA sequence: TGTGCCATCAGTGGATATAGCAATCAGCCCCAGCATTTT. Translating it yields CAISGYSNQPQHF.

This chain uses TRBV7-2 with TRBJ2-3, with 8 bases lining up with TRBD2. J lost 3 bases, V lost 2 bases, and 4 bases had no gene match. The CDR3 has 15 amino acids. The germline gives CDR1 SGHTA, CDR2 FQGNSA. The DNA for the CDR3 is TGTGCCAGCAGCTTAACGGGAGGGTTGACAGATACGCAGTATTTT. Residues: CASSLTGGLTDTQYF. The full variable domain, rest sourced from reference TRBV7-2 and TRBJ2-3, is GAGVSQSPSNKVTEKGKDVELRCDPISGHTALYWYRQSLGQGLEFLIYFQGNSAPDKSGLPSDRFSAERTGGSVSTLTIQRTQQEDSAVYLCASSLTGGLTDTQYFGPGTRLTVL.

V and J are TRBV28 and TRBJ1-2; 7 nucleotides match TRBD1. The V gene end was trimmed by 6 bases and the J gene end by 4 bases; junction bases not matched to a gene: 2. Germline V gene data show CDR1 as MDHEN and CDR2 as SYDVKM. The CDR3 contains 12 residues. The CDR3 here is CASSNRGYGYTF. Written as DNA, the CDR3 is TGTGCCAGCAGCAACAGGGGCTATGGCTACACCTTC.

Here the CDR3 DNA reads TGCGCCAGCAGCCAAGATCCGGGACTAGCCGGGTACGAGCAGTACTTC. Translated, it gives CASSQDPGLAGYEQYF. This rearrangement joins TRBV4-1 to TRBJ2-7, with TRBD2 identical over 9 bases. The CDR3 sequence is 16 residues long. CDR1 is MGHRA, CDR2 YSYEKL, per germline. With 0 bases clipped from V and 4 bases from J, the junction kept 7 bases outside the gene matches.

The V and J genes are TRBV5-4 and TRBJ1-2; possible D gene TRBD1, 6 bases. V gave up 2 bases and J gave up 7 bases, with 9 bases separating them. CDR3 size: 12 residues. Per the germline V gene, CDR1 is SGHNT and CDR2 is YYREEE (reference sequence). The CDR3: CASSFPQGGYTF. CDR3 coding DNA: TGTGCCAGCAGCTTTCCACAGGGTGGCTACACCTTC.

The chain combines TRBV11-2 with TRBJ2-3; TRBD2 aligns across 9 bases. J lost 2 bases, V lost 0 bases, and 6 bases had no gene match. The CDR3 is 17 residues long. From germline, CDR1 is SGHAT and CDR2 FQNNGV. The CDR3 reads CASSLERLAVYTDTQYF. The CDR3 region has the DNA TGTGCCAGCAGCTTAGAGCGACTAGCGGTCTACACAGATACGCAGTATTTT. Complete variable domain (other parts from reference TRBV11-2 and TRBJ2-3): EAGVAQSPRYKIIEKRQSVAFWCNPISGHATLYWYQQILGQGPKLLIQFQNNGVVDDSQLPKDRFSAERLKGVDSTLKIQPAKLEDSAVYLCASSLERLAVYTDTQYFGPGTRLTVL.

DNA for the CDR3: TGTGCCAGCAGCCCCCGCTCCTTCTCTGGAAACACCATATATTTT. It specifies CASSPRSFSGNTIYF. The V and J genes are TRBV9 and TRBJ1-3; no reliable D call. CDR3 length: 15 amino acids. Trimming left V 4 bases short and J 0 bases short, with 11 bases between. Germline CDR1 and CDR2: SGDLS and YYNGEE. The variable domain in full, completed from reference TRBV9 and TRBJ1-3, reads DSGVTQTPKHLITATGQRVTLRCSPRSGDLSVYWYQQSLDQGLQFLIQYYNGEERAKGNILERFSAQQFPDLHSELNLSSLELGDSALYFCASSPRSFSGNTIYFGEGSWLTVV.

V is TRBV6-5 and J is TRBJ2-1, with 9 nucleotides matching TRBD2. The CDR3 extends over 15 amino acids. The V gene end was trimmed by 4 bases and the J gene end by 6 bases; junction bases not matched to a gene: 7. Per germline, CDR1 MNHEY and CDR2 SVGAGI. The CDR3 DNA follows: TGTGCCAGCAGTTGGGGACTAGCAGGTTTCAATGAGCAGTTCTTC. Amino acids: CASSWGLAGFNEQFF.

This clone was counted a few times. V and J are TRBV28 and TRBJ1-1; no reliable D call. Per germline, CDR1 MDHEN and CDR2 SYDVKM. The CDR3 extends over 12 amino acids. With 2 bases removed from V and 1 base from J, the gap between germline ends came to 2 bases. CDR3 sequence: CASSLQNTEAFF. CDR3 bases: TGTGCCAGCAGTTTACAGAACACTGAAGCTTTCTTT. Based on the CDR3 plus reference TRBV28 and TRBJ1-1, the full variable domain is DVKVTQSSRYLVKRTGEKVFLECVQDMDHENMFWYRQDPGLGLRLIYFSYDVKMKEKGDIPEGYSVSREKKERFSLILESASTNQTSMYLCASSLQNTEAFFGQGTRLTVV.

This sequence joins TRBV15 and TRBJ2-3, with TRBD2 matching over 10 bases. J gave up 6 bases and V 6 bases, and 6 bases lay outside the gene matches. The CDR3 is 14 residues long. The V gene's germline CDR1 is LNHNV and CDR2 YYDKDF (reference sequence). For the CDR3, the DNA is TGTGCCACCAGTGGTCTAGCGGGAGCGGATACGCAGTATTTT. It translates to CATSGLAGADTQYF.

The chain uses TRBV13 and TRBJ2-1; the D is unclear. The V gene lost 2 bases and the J gene lost 7 bases, with 9 bases spanning the gap. The V gene's germline CDR1 is PRHDT and CDR2 FYEKMQ (reference sequence). The CDR3 consists of 13 residues. The CDR3 DNA reads as TGTGCCAGCAGCTTACTCCGGAATAATGAGCAGTTCTTC. Translated, it gives CASSLLRNNEQFF. The complete variable domain, with remaining parts taken from reference TRBV13 and TRBJ2-1, reads AAGVIQSPRHLIKEKRETATLKCYPIPRHDTVYWYQQGPGQDPQFLISFYEKMQSDKGSIPDRFSAQQFSDYHSELNMSSLELGDSALYFCASSLLRNNEQFFGPGTRLTVL.

The chain links TRBV19 to TRBJ2-3, with 9 bases aligning to TRBD1. The CDR3 has 15 residues. CDR1 is LNHDA and CDR2 is SQIVND in the germline V gene (reference sequence). Trimming took 3 bases from V and 2 from J; bases not matched to a gene: 3. CDR3 protein: CASSIRDRATDTQYF. DNA of the CDR3: TGTGCCAGTAGTATTAGGGACAGGGCCACAGATACGCAGTATTTT.

This chain uses TRBV10-3 with TRBJ1-1; D not certain. V lost 10 bases and J lost 0, with 12 bases in between. The CDR3 length is 13 residues. CDR1 and CDR2 (germline): ENHRY, SYGVKD. In DNA, the CDR3 is TGTGCCACCGGTTGGGGTTTGAACACTGAAGCTTTCTTT. It translates to CATGWGLNTEAFF.

The chain uses TRBV19 and TRBJ1-3, with 11 bases fitting TRBD1. The trim removed 7 bases at V and 4 bases at J, leaving 9 bases unmatched. The CDR3 is 16 amino acids. Germline V gene sequence: CDR1 LNHDA, CDR2 SQIVND (reference sequence). The CDR3 nucleotides are TGTGCCAGTATGGGACAGGGGGAGGGGGCAGGAAACACCATATATTTT. Translating gives CASMGQGEGAGNTIYF.

This chain uses TRBV19 with TRBJ1-1; D perhaps matches TRBD1 (5 bases). Trimming shortened V by 4 bases and J by 3 bases, and 15 bases separated the two germline ends. The germline gives CDR1 LNHDA, CDR2 SQIVND (reference sequence). CDR3 size: 15 residues. CDR3 DNA: TGTGCCAGTAGTAAACCGGGAGGGGCTCACACTGAAGCTTTCTTT. Residues: CASSKPGGAHTEAFF.

This clone has only one observation. The J gene is TRBJ1-1, the V gene TRBV7-2; TRBD1 is a possible D gene (5 bases). The V gene lost 5 bases and the J gene lost 0 bases, with 13 bases spanning the gap. The CDR3 consists of 15 residues. The germline V gene encodes CDR1 SGHTA and CDR2 FQGNSA. CDR3 DNA: TGTGCCAGCAGCCGGGACCCCGGGATGAACACTGAAGCTTTCTTT. Amino acid sequence: CASSRDPGMNTEAFF.

DNA of the CDR3: TGTGCCAGTAGTATAGCTAGCGGGGCCTACGAGCAGTACTTC. It yields the protein CASSIASGAYEQYF. The J gene is TRBJ2-7, the V gene TRBV19; 9 nucleotides line up with TRBD2. The germline V gene has CDR1 LNHDA and CDR2 SQIVND (reference sequence). V trimming: 1 base; J trimming: 2 bases; junction bases outside the gene matches: 0. The CDR3 has 14 amino acids.